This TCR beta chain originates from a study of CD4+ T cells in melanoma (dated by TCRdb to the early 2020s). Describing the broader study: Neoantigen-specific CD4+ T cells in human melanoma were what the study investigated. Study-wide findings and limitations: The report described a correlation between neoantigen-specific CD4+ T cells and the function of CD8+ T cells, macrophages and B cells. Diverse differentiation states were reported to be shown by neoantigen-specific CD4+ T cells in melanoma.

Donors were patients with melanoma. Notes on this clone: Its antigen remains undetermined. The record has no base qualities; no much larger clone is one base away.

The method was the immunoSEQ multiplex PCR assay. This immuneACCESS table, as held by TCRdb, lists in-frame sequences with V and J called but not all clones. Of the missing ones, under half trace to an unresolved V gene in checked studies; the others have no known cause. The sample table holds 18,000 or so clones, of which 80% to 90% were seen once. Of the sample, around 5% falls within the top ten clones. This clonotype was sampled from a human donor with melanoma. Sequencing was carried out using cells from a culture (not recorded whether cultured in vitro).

The CDR3 protein sequence reads: CASSRGLGTATEKLFF. The sequence in DNA is TGTGCCAGCAGCCGTGGGCTAGGGACAGCTACAGAAAAACTGTTTTTT. This chain is built from TRBV7-8 and TRBJ1-4; 7 junctional bases match TRBD1. Trimming takes 5 bases off V and 8 bases off J; junction bases not matched to a gene: 14. The CDR3 has 16 amino acids, counting the end cysteine and phenylalanine. The entry retains the CDR3 DNA only, 48 bases that are in frame from base 1. CDR1 SGHVS and CDR2 FQNEAQ were looked up in the germline V gene.